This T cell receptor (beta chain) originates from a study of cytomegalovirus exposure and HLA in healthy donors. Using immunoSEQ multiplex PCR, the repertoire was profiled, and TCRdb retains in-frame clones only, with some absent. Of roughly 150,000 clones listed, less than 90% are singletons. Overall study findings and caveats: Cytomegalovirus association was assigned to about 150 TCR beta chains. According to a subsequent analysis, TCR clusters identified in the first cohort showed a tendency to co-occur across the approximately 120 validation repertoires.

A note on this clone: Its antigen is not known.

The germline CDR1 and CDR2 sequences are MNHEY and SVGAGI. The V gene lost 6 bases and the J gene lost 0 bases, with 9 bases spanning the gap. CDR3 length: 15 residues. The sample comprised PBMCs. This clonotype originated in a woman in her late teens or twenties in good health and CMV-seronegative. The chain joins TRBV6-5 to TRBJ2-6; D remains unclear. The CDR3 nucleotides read TGTGCCAGCAGCCAACAATACTCTGGGGCCAACGTCCTGACTTTC. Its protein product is CASSQQYSGANVLTF.